The next 15 T cell receptor beta chains were all read from a single sample in a study of blood T cell repertoires in COVID-19. The method was immunoSEQ multiplex PCR; TCRdb's version includes in-frame clones alone and lacks a portion of them. The sample contains approximately 200,000 clones, approximately 84% of which appear only once. Sequencing was done on a sample of peripheral blood. These TCRs come from a man in his forties with active or convalescent COVID-19.

The genes are TRBV30 and TRBJ2-7; 7 nucleotides align to TRBD2. With V trimmed by 4 bases and J by 4 bases, 19 bases remained unmatched. Germline V lookup: CDR1 GTSNPN, CDR2 SVGIG (reference sequence). The CDR3 extends over 17 amino acids. The CDR3 nucleotides are TGTGCCTGGACCCGGAGTAGGTTGGGACTCGGGGGGTACGAGCAGTACTTC. Protein product: CAWTRSRLGLGGYEQYF. The full variable domain, in which reference TRBV30 and TRBJ2-7 provide the parts outside the CDR3, is SQTIHQWPATLVQPVGSPLSLECTVEGTSNPNLYWYRQAAGRGLQLLFYSVGIGQISSEVPQNLSASRPQDRQFILSSKKLLLSDSGFYLCAWTRSRLGLGGYEQYFGPGTRLTVT.

CDR3 in amino acids: CASSLLVGAYGYTF. Written as DNA, the CDR3 is TGTGCCAGCAGCTTACTTGTTGGGGCCTATGGCTACACCTTC. The rearrangement links TRBV11-2 to TRBJ1-2, with D possibly matching TRBD1 (5 bases). The CDR3 runs 14 residues. Between the trimmed V and J ends, which lost 2 bases and 4 bases, there was a span of 11 bases. Germline assignment: CDR1 SGHAT and CDR2 FQNNGV. The full variable domain, in which reference TRBV11-2 and TRBJ1-2 provide the parts outside the CDR3, is EAGVAQSPRYKIIEKRQSVAFWCNPISGHATLYWYQQILGQGPKLLIQFQNNGVVDDSQLPKDRFSAERLKGVDSTLKIQPAKLEDSAVYLCASSLLVGAYGYTFGSGTRLTVV.

A remark on this clone: This may be a read error, as it is one base from a much larger clone. The J gene is TRBJ1-1, the V gene TRBV12-5, with TRBD1 as a possible D gene (6 bases). The CDR3 runs to 13 residues. V shed 3 bases and J shed 1 base, with 6 bases lying between them. Per the germline V gene, CDR1 is LGHNT and CDR2 is FRNRAP. The CDR3 loop is CASGLQGNTEAFF. CDR3 coding DNA: TGTGCTAGTGGTTTACAGGGGAACACTGAAGCTTTCTTT.

The rearrangement links TRBV13 to TRBJ2-1; D is perhaps TRBD1 (6 bases). The V end lost 5 bases, the J end lost 1 base, and 15 bases lay between the germline ends. This CDR3 is 16 amino acids long. Looked up from germline, CDR1 is PRHDT and CDR2 is FYEKMQ (reference sequence). This CDR3 reads CASSHVGAGSYNEQFF. The CDR3 DNA follows: TGTGCCAGCAGCCACGTGGGGGCCGGGTCCTACAATGAGCAGTTCTTC.

The chain couples TRBV28 to TRBJ2-3; D perhaps matches TRBD1 (7 bases). The CDR3 is made up of 15 amino acids. The germline CDR1 and CDR2 sequences are MDHEN and SYDVKM. The germline V and J ends were trimmed by 6 bases and 3 bases, with 16 bases remaining between them. The CDR3 here is CASSSAGQLTDTQYF. CDR3 DNA sequence: TGTGCCAGCAGCTCGGCGGGACAGTTGACAGATACGCAGTATTTT.

This chain connects TRBV7-8 to TRBJ2-1; possibly TRBD1 for D (6 bases). This CDR3 is 16 amino acids long. CDR1 is SGHVS and CDR2 is FQNEAQ in the germline V gene. Trimming pared 4 bases from V and 6 bases from J, leaving 19 bases between. The CDR3 loop is CASSSFRTVSTNEQFF. The CDR3 bases are TGTGCCAGCAGCTCCTTTCGGACAGTCTCTACCAATGAGCAGTTCTTC.

The chain carries TRBV5-1 and TRBJ1-1; 8 bases match TRBD1. With V trimmed by 4 bases and J by 4 bases, 3 bases remained unmatched. The CDR3 totals 13 residues. Germline loops: CDR1 SGHRS, CDR2 YFSETQ. This CDR3 is CASSAQGATEAFF. CDR3 DNA: TGCGCCAGCAGCGCGCAGGGGGCCACTGAAGCTTTCTTT.

This chain joins TRBV18 and TRBJ2-7; 7 bases align to TRBD2. Trimming cost V 3 bases and J 2 bases; bases outside gene matches: 10. CDR1 and CDR2 from the germline V gene are KGHSH and LQKENI. This CDR3 region has 16 residues. The CDR3: CASSPRSGVGTYEQYF. The CDR3 DNA reads as TGTGCCAGCTCACCTCGAAGCGGGGTGGGGACCTACGAGCAGTACTTC.

The chain couples TRBV13 to TRBJ2-1; 11 positions agree with TRBD2. The CDR3 extends over 16 amino acids. Germline V gene data show CDR1 as PRHDT and CDR2 as FYEKMQ (reference sequence). The J segment lost 3 bases and the V segment lost 4 bases, leaving 5 bases of the junction unmatched. The DNA for the CDR3 is TGTGCCAGCAGCTCTTTAGCGGGGGGGCTCTACAATGAGCAGTTCTTC. This translates into CASSSLAGGLYNEQFF.

The J gene is TRBJ2-2, the V gene TRBV27, with TRBD1 matching over 8 bases. This CDR3 has 16 amino acids. Germline lookup yields CDR1 MNHEY and CDR2 SMNVEV (reference sequence). J gave up 3 bases and V 7 bases, and 10 bases lay outside the gene matches. CDR3 nucleotide sequence: TGTGCCAGCAAACTAATATCAGGGGGCGACACCGGGGAGCTGTTTTTT. Protein product: CASKLISGGDTGELFF.

The CDR3 loop reads CASRWDSNQPQHF. The CDR3, as DNA: TGTGCCAGCAGATGGGACTCCAATCAGCCCCAGCATTTT. J is TRBJ1-5 and V is TRBV12-3 or TRBV12-4, with a tentative D call TRBD1 (5 bases). Trimming left V 6 bases short and J 3 bases short, with 9 bases between. The CDR3 totals 13 residues.

The chain is built from TRBV5-1 and TRBJ2-1; 7 nucleotides match TRBD2. The CDR3 has 15 amino acids. CDR1 and CDR2 from the germline V gene are SGHRS and YFSETQ. V shed 4 bases and J 3 bases; nucleotides not matched to a gene: 7. DNA for the CDR3: TGCGCCAGCAGCCAGACAGCGGGGATCTACAATGAGCAGTTCTTC. This sequence encodes CASSQTAGIYNEQFF.

This chain joins TRBV28 and TRBJ1-3; 10 bases line up with TRBD1. The V and J ends lost 6 bases and 2 bases, in that order; junction bases with no gene match: 4. CDR3 length equals 15 residues. Germline V CDR1 and CDR2: MDHEN, SYDVKM. The CDR3 nucleotides are TGTGCCAGCAGGACGACAGGGGGCCCTGGAAACACCATATATTTT. Protein sequence: CASRTTGGPGNTIYF.

The J gene is TRBJ2-7, the V gene TRBV5-8; 8 nucleotides line up with TRBD1. The CDR3 runs to 15 residues. Germline trimming cut 4 bases from V and 2 bases from J; bases unmatched to any gene: 8. CDR1 is SGHTS and CDR2 is YDEGEE in the germline V gene. DNA of the CDR3: TGTGCCAGCAGCCCAAGGACAGGGCTCACCTACGAGCAGTACTTC. It yields the protein CASSPRTGLTYEQYF.

This sequence joins TRBV24-1 and TRBJ2-7; possible D gene TRBD2, 6 bases. V was shortened by 7 bases and J by 2 bases, with 11 bases between the two germline ends. CDR3 length: 13 residues. Germline lookup yields CDR1 KGHDR and CDR2 SFDVKD. The CDR3 protein is CATSGSPPYEQYF. The CDR3 DNA reads as TGTGCCACCAGCGGGAGCCCCCCCTACGAGCAGTACTTC.